This T cell receptor (beta chain) derives from a study of cytomegalovirus exposure and HLA in healthy donors. Study-wide results and caveats: Researchers reported that a few CMV-associated chains were confirmed in vitro as CMV antigen-specific. Analysis performed later found 16,951 TCR beta sequences associated with HLA alleles at 0.05 false discovery rate. Sequencing likely generated an artifact that appeared as a cluster of highly shared sequence variants. A list of around 160 TCR beta chains associated with cytomegalovirus was given.

PCR primers comprised 60 Vbeta and 13 Jbeta primers. The repertoire was sequenced with immunoSEQ multiplex PCR; TCRdb's copy has only in-frame clones and lacks some. The sample includes 150,000 or so clones, 70% to 85% of them seen just once. Worth noting for this clone: Its antigen remains unknown.

Germline CDR1 is MGHRA and CDR2 is YSYEKL. The CDR3 is made up of 18 amino acids. The trim removed 0 bases at V and 6 bases at J, leaving 10 bases unmatched. This chain uses TRBV4-1 with TRBJ2-2, with 10 bases matching TRBD1. This TCR was sampled from a woman between 45 and 65 years old in good health and CMV-seropositive. Sequenced: PBMCs. DNA of the CDR3: TGCGCCAGCAGCCAAGAAGGAGTCGTCGGGACAGGGGCCGGGGAGCTGTTTTTT. The encoded protein is CASSQEGVVGTGAGELFF.